This is a list of T cell receptor beta chains from one sample in a study of CD8 T cells in ankylosing spondylitis. Via MiXCR, TCRdb re-called the 5' RACE reads, giving one row per CDR3 protein. Found here are more than 150,000 distinct CDR3 sequences, 10% to 15% of them singletons; the top ten hold approximately 15%. Sequenced sample: blood, either unsorted or a sorted T cell fraction (not recorded which). These receptors were taken from a male donor with ankylosing spondylitis or in good health (not recorded which). Each CDR3 is given with its conserved first and last residue. D genes are given only for firm matches. Clone size is given for some rows only: seen once, a few or many times, or a class if the clone is expanded.

len,d_gene,v_gene,abundance,j_gene,CDR3nt,CDR3aa
12,.,TRBV20-1,few,TRBJ2-7,TGCAGTGCTAGAGATATTTCCTACGAGCAGTACTTC,CSARDISYEQYF
15,TRBD1,TRBV6-5,few,TRBJ2-7,TGTGCCAGCAGTAACCTGGGACAGGGTCTTTTGGAGCAGTACTTC,CASSNLGQGLLEQYF
13,.,TRBV2,few,TRBJ1-2,TGTGCCAGCAGTAACAGGGTGGACTATGGCTACACCTTC,CASSNRVDYGYTF
13,TRBD2,TRBV9,many,TRBJ2-7,TGTGCCAGCAGCGTGGGACTATCCTACGAGCAGTACTTC,CASSVGLSYEQYF
14,.,TRBV4-1,few,TRBJ2-1,TGCGCCAGCAGCCCAACTGACTTGGACCCTGAGCAGTTCTTC,CASSPTDLDPEQFF
13,TRBD2,TRBV29-1,.,TRBJ2-3,TGCAGTGGGCGGGGGTTGAACACAGATACGCAGTATTTT,CSGRGLNTDTQYF
17,.,TRBV11-2,.,TRBJ2-7,TGTGCCAGCAGCTTAGGGCCCCCACAGCGTATCTCCTACGAGCAGTACTTC,CASSLGPPQRISYEQYF
15,TRBD2,TRBV29-1,many,TRBJ2-2,TGCAGCGTTGAACTAGCGGGGGCGTCCGGCGGGGAGCTGTTTTTT,CSVELAGASGGELFF
18,TRBD2,TRBV2,few,TRBJ2-2,TGTGCCAGCAGTGATCCGGGACTAGCGGCCCTGAACACCGGGGAGCTGTTTTTT,CASSDPGLAALNTGELFF
14,TRBD1,TRBV6-5,many,TRBJ1-2,TGTGCCAGCAGTTGGGGACAGGACCTTTACGACTACACCTTC,CASSWGQDLYDYTF
15,TRBD2,TRBV7-9,.,TRBJ2-1,TGTGCCAGCAGCGACCTAACGGGGGGAGCGAATGAGCAGTTCTTC,CASSDLTGGANEQFF
11,.,TRBV7-9,few,TRBJ1-1,TGTGCCAGCTCGGAGAGGACTGAAGCTTTCTTT,CASSERTEAFF
13,.,TRBV27,few,TRBJ2-7,TGTGCCAGCAGTTTAGGGGGGCTGAACGAGCAGTACTTC,CASSLGGLNEQYF
12,.,TRBV6-6,few,TRBJ1-2,TGTGCCAGCAGTGAGGGAAGGTATGGCTACACCTTC,CASSEGRYGYTF
13,.,TRBV30,.,TRBJ2-7,TGTGCCTGGAGAAACAGGAAAAAAACTTGGCAGTACTTC,CAWRNRKKTWQYF
13,TRBD1,TRBV10-3,.,TRBJ2-7,TGTGCCATCAAAGCCGGGACAGGGGGCGAGCAGTACTTC,CAIKAGTGGEQYF
17,TRBD1,TRBV15,.,TRBJ1-2,TGTGCCACCAGCCCCCGCCCCGGGACAGCCCCTTCCTATGGCTACACCTTC,CATSPRPGTAPSYGYTF
15,.,TRBV7-9,once,TRBJ1-1,TGTGCCAGCAGCTCGGAGACATCGCTGAACACTGAAGCTTTCTTT,CASSSETSLNTEAFF
12,.,TRBV6-1,.,TRBJ1-1,TGTGCCAGCAGTGCTACAGGGACTGAAGCTTTCTTT,CASSATGTEAFF
12,.,TRBV29-1,.,TRBJ1-1,TGCAGCGTTTCGGGGGGGGACACTGAAGCTTTCTTT,CSVSGGDTEAFF
13,.,TRBV7-9,many,TRBJ2-4,TGTGCCAGCAGTGACCGGGGTGAAAACATTCAGTACTTC,CASSDRGENIQYF
13,TRBD1,TRBV3-1,.,TRBJ2-1,TGTGCCAGCAGCCAAGTACAGGGGTATGAGCAGTTCTTC,CASSQVQGYEQFF
15,.,TRBV7-2,few,TRBJ2-3,TGTGCCAGCAGCCCCCGGACTACTAGCACAGATACGCAGTATTTT,CASSPRTTSTDTQYF
15,TRBD1,TRBV5-1,.,TRBJ2-1,TGCGCCAGCAGCTTGGAGGGGGCGCAGTACAATGAGCAGTTCTTC,CASSLEGAQYNEQFF
18,.,TRBV4-1,few,TRBJ1-5,TGCGCCAGCAGCCACTTACCGGGCCTCCGGGGGGAGAATCAGCCCCAGCATTTT,CASSHLPGLRGENQPQHF
15,.,TRBV5-1,.,TRBJ1-1,TGCGCCAGCAGTCAGGAGGGGCCGCTGGGCACTGAAGCTTTCTTT,CASSQEGPLGTEAFF